The subject of this entry is one T cell receptor beta chain. What it recognizes is unknown. In the PCR, 60 Vbeta and 13 Jbeta primers were used. TCRdb's table, derived via immunoSEQ multiplex PCR, lists solely in-frame clones and lacks some. The sample includes approximately 150,000 clones, roughly 75% of them seen just once. This record belongs to a study of cytomegalovirus exposure and HLA in healthy donors. Overall study results and limits: Most subjects' HLA-A and HLA-B alleles were reportedly predicted from TCR beta sequences. In an earlier analysis, productive rearrangement rates for most beta V segments clustered near 87% or 30%. CMV serostatus alone was available as immune exposure information. There were several of the most significant clusters that appeared linked to common viral pathogens in a later analysis.

The V and J ends lost 2 bases and 6 bases, in that order; junction bases with no gene match: 12. CDR1 and CDR2 (germline): SGHRS, YFSETQ. The CDR3 length is 16 residues. Material for sequencing was PBMCs. The chain is built from TRBV5-1 and TRBJ2-5; 8 bases are a match to TRBD2. The sequence came from a man aged 18 to 29 in good health and CMV-seropositive. DNA for the CDR3: TGCGCCAGCAGCTTCACGGCGGGAGGACCCAAACAGACCCAGTACTTC. Protein product: CASSFTAGGPKQTQYF.